This T cell receptor beta chain was recorded in a study of CD8+ T cells in alopecia areata (dated by TCRdb to 2016 to 2019). Broadly, across the study: The treated patients took part in an open-label pilot trial in which moderate-to-severe alopecia areata was treated with oral tofacitinib at 5 to 10 mg twice daily. RNA came from the PAXgene miRNA kit for fixed scalp, the miRNeasy kit for PBMCs, and the RNeasy kit for mouse skin. Patients received tofacitinib for 6 to 18 months and were then followed off drug for 6 months to check for delayed response and recurrence. High-throughput TCRbeta sequencing was used to examine T cell clonal expansion in alopecia areata in both the C3H/HeJ mouse model and human patients. The SALT score, which quantifies the percentage of affected scalp surface area, was used to measure disease severity in treated patients. Amplification of TCRbeta CDR3 regions was done by immunoSEQ multiplex PCR using 35 Vbeta forward primers and 13 Jbeta reverse primers. Scalp clonality was compared among normal scalp (n=4), patchy alopecia areata scalp (n=8), and alopecia totalis/universalis scalp (n=8). Tofacitinib-treated patients had biopsies at baseline and at 4 and 24 weeks of treatment, with a later scalp biopsy in several patients. Human TCRbeta sequencing covered scalp tissue and sorted CD4+ and CD8+ peripheral blood T cells from patchy and totalis/universalis alopecia areata patients and healthy controls.

The CDR3 runs 14 residues from the cysteine to the phenylalanine. Only the CDR3 region is kept as DNA, spanning 42 bases read in frame from base 1. Relative to germline, V is missing 8 bases and J is missing 4 bases, with 6 bases of the junction outside any gene match. CDR1 and CDR2, looked up from the germline V gene, are SGHTA and FQGNSA. The library was obtained by the immunoSEQ multiplex PCR assay. For TCR sequencing, RNA was extracted from every sample and reverse transcribed into cDNA to serve as template. First-strand cDNA was synthesized using SuperScript III with a 2:1 mix of oligo-dT and random hexamers. Amplification bias was assessed with a synthetic immune receptor repertoire, and residual bias was removed computationally. In the paper's pipeline: After raw reads were preprocessed to remove errors, the CDR3 was defined following IMGT conventions as running from the conserved cysteine to phenylalanine. Clonality was computed by normalizing Shannon entropy by log2 of the number of productive unique TCRs and subtracting the result from 1. Whether scalp clones were CD4 or CD8 was inferred by matching scalp TCRbeta sequences against CD4 and CD8 repertoires sorted from blood. TCRdb holds this immuneACCESS table with in-frame rearrangements only. Some clones are missing; in checked studies, unresolved V genes explain under half, and the rest has no known cause. The V and J calls and clone size come from that table; D and trimming were worked out from the DNA. The sample contains 200,000 to 250,000 clones, just over 65% of them found a single time. Clones ranked in the top ten supply around 1.3% of the sample.

Summary of the overall study and its limitations: During tofacitinib treatment, many expanded lesional clones stuck around in both scalp and blood, and this persistence may partly explain why relapse happens after treatment is stopped. Tofacitinib significantly lowered scalp clonality and the number of expanded CD8+ clones among the top 100 scalp clones. Because the treated cohort was small and had only one nonresponder, larger studies are needed to examine links between baseline CD8+ expansion and response. Compared with normal scalp, lesional scalp, particularly in alopecia totalis/universalis, had higher clonality and more expanded CD8+ clones, which suggests antigenic drive. Unlike mouse skin, which is dominated by gammadelta T cells, normal human skin has resident alphabeta T cells that are also sequenced, and this complicates analysis of the scalp TCR repertoire. TCR sequences shared between patients were less clear than in mice, possibly partly because of HLA diversity in the patient population.

On this clone: Its target antigen remains unknown. Within one base of it there is no much larger clone, and no base qualities were kept.

In light of the paper, this sample's treatment or condition label describes: oral pan-JAK inhibitor, 5-10 mg twice daily. Lesional scalp punch biopsies and peripheral blood were obtained from alopecia areata patients. PBMCs were isolated by density centrifugation and stained for CD3, CD4 and CD8, after which CD4+ and CD8+ T cells were sorted on a FACSAria. Here the sequenced sample was CD4+ T cells sorted from blood, taken at week 44, from a patient treated with tofacitinib. The TCR sequence derives from a human donor with alopecia areata. The chain joins TRBV7-2 to TRBJ2-2; the junction holds 8 bases that match TRBD1. The CDR3 has the sequence CASAPGGGTGELFF. DNA sequence: TGTGCCAGCGCGCCAGGGGGCGGCACCGGGGAGCTGTTTTTT.